Reported below is one TCR beta chain. Its antigen remains unknown. Within the ViraFEST assay, antigen-specific CD4+ T cells underwent expansion with viral peptide pools prior to sequencing. Once cultured for 10 to 11 days, the cells underwent separation to obtain CD4+ T cells. Absence of prior SARS-CoV-2 infection characterized the vaccine recipients, who showed negative nucleocapsid antibodies. PBMC cultures contained about 2 million cells per well, 7.5 to 10 IU/ml IL-2 and approximately 9.9 ug/ml peptides. This specimen belongs to a study of vaccination effects on CD4 cells after COVID-19. At the level of the study: Either the BNT162b2 or mRNA-1273 vaccine was given to participants in two doses.

Profiled with immunoSEQ multiplex PCR; TCRdb holds only in-frame clones, not every one. The sample contains under 40,000 clones, around 78% of which appear only once. This CDR3 comprises 14 residues. V shed 3 bases and J shed 4 bases, with 12 bases lying between them. Germline-derived CDR1 and CDR2 are LNHNV and YYDKDF (reference sequence). Material: CD4+ T cells from PBMCs cultured with HCoV-OC43 spike peptides, obtained before COVID-19 vaccination. Regarding subset: HCoV-OC43 spike overlapping peptide pool stimulation. The chain has TRBV15 and TRBJ1-1, with a possible D match to TRBD1 (5 bases). This sequence was found in a human donor who received a COVID-19 vaccine. The CDR3 here is CATSRNHGGTEAFF. DNA of the CDR3: TGTGCCACCAGCAGGAACCACGGGGGCACTGAAGCTTTCTTT.